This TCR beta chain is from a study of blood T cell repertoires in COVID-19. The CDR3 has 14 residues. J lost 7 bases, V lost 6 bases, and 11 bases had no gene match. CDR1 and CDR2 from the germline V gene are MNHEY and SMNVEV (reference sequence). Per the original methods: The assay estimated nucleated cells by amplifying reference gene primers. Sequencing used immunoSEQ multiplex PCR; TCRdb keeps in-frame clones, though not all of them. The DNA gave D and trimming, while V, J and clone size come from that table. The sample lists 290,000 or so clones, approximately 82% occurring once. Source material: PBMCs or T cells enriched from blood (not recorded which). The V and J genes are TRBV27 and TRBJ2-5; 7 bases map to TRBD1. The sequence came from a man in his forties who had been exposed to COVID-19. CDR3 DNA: TGTGCCAGCAGGAAAATAGGGGGCTCGGGGACCCAGTACTTC. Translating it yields CASRKIGGSGTQYF.